Here is one TCR beta chain with its context. Assay used: immunoSEQ multiplex PCR; TCRdb lists only in-frame clones, some missing. This sample yields about 77,000 clones, of which 80% are seen a single time; 4% to 5.5% belongs to the top ten. CDR3 size: 20 residues. CDR1 is KGHDR, CDR2 SFDVKD, per germline. V was trimmed by 1 base and J by 5 bases, leaving 25 bases between them. This sample is drawn from a study of blood T cell repertoires in COVID-19. The clonotype was recovered from a woman between 65 and 79 years old with acute or convalescent COVID-19. The sequenced sample consisted of peripheral blood. The chain carries TRBV24-1 and TRBJ2-2, with D perhaps matching TRBD1 (7 bases). DNA for the CDR3: TGTGCCACCAGTGATTTCTCCGGGGGCAGGGGGGACCTGAAGACCGGGGAGCTGTTTTTT. The encoded protein is CATSDFSGGRGDLKTGELFF.